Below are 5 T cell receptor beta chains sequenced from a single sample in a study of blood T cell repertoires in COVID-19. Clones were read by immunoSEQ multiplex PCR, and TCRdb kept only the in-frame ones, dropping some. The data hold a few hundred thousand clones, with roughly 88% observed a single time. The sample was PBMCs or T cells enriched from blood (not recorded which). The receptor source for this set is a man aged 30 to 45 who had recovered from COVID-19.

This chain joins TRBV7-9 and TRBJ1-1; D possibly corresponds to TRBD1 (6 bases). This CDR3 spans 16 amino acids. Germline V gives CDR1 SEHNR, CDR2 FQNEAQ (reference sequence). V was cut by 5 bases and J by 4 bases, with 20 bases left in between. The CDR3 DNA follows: TGTGCCAGCAGCCCTAGGGGGGAGGGGGGCTCCACTGAAGCTTTCTTT. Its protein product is CASSPRGEGGSTEAFF.

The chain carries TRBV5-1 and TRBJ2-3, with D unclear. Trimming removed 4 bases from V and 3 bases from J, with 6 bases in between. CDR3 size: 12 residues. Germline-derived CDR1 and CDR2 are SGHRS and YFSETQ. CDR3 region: CASSPNTDTQYF. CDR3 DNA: TGCGCCAGCAGCCCTAATACAGATACGCAGTATTTT. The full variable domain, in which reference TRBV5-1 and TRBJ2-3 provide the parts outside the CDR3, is KAGVTQTPRYLIKTRGQQVTLSCSPISGHRSVSWYQQTPGQGLQFLFEYFSETQRNKGNFPGRFSGRQFSNSRSEMNVSTLELGDSALYLCASSPNTDTQYFGPGTRLTVL.

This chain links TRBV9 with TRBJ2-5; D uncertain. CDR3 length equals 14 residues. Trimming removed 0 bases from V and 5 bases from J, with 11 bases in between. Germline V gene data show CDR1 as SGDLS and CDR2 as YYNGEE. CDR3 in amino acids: CASSVGPIGETQYF. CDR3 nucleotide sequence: TGTGCCAGCAGCGTAGGCCCTATTGGTGAGACCCAGTACTTC.

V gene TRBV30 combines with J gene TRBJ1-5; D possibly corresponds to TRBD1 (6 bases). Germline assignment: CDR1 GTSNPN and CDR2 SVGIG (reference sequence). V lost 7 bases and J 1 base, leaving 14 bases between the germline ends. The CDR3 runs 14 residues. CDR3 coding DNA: TGTGCCTTCTCTCAGGGGCTCAGCAATCAGCCCCAGCATTTT. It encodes CAFSQGLSNQPQHF.

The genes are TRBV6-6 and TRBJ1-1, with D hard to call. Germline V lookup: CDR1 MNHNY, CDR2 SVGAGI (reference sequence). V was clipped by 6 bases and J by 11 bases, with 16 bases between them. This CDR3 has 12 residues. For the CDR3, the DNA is TGTGCCAGCAGCGACGGCGGAAAGAGCGCTTTCTTT. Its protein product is CASSDGGKSAFF.